A selection of T cell receptor beta chains follows, all from one sample in a study of CD8 T cells in Susac syndrome. TCRdb re-analysed the immunoSEQ multiplex PCR reads in MiXCR, keeping a single row per CDR3 protein. The table lists more than 110,000 distinct CDR3 sequences, approximately 95% of them singletons. The specimen sequenced was CD4+ T cells from PBMCs. The receptors here all came from a human donor with Susac syndrome. Each CDR3 is given with its conserved first and last residue. A D gene is named only where the DNA matches it firmly. Not every row has a clone size; where given, it reads once, few, many or a size class.

J: TRBJ2-3
size: NA
V: TRBV29-1
D: NA
DNA: TGCAGCGTGCATCAATATGCAGATACGCAGTATTTT
CDR3: CSVHQYADTQYF

J: TRBJ2-1
size: NA
V: TRBV24-1
D: TRBD2
DNA: TGTGCCACCAGTGACCCTACTAGCGGCAATGAGCAGTTCTTC
CDR3: CATSDPTSGNEQFF

J: TRBJ1-1
size: NA
V: TRBV20-1
D: NA
DNA: TGCAGTGCTCTCGACCGCAGCCCTGAAGCTTTCTTT
CDR3: CSALDRSPEAFF

J: TRBJ1-1
size: NA
V: TRBV18
D: NA
DNA: TGTGCCAGCTCACCCTTGGGGCGCAACACTGAAGCTTTCTTT
CDR3: CASSPLGRNTEAFF

J: TRBJ1-5
size: NA
V: TRBV5-1
D: NA
DNA: TGCGCCAGCAGCTTCTTTGCGCAGGGGAATCAGCCCCAGCATTTT
CDR3: CASSFFAQGNQPQHF

J: TRBJ2-4
size: NA
V: TRBV3-1
D: TRBD2
DNA: TGTGCCAGCAGTTCTCGGACTAGCGAAGCCAAAAACATTCAGTACTTC
CDR3: CASSSRTSEAKNIQYF

J: TRBJ2-3
size: NA
V: TRBV21-1
D: NA
DNA: TGTGCCAGCAGCCCTGGGGACAGGGGGAGCACAGATACGCAGTATTTT
CDR3: CASSPGDRGSTDTQYF

J: TRBJ1-6
size: NA
V: TRBV12-3/TRBV12-4
D: NA
DNA: TGTGCCAGCAGTTCTGTCGTAGGGGGTTCACCCCTCCACTTT
CDR3: CASSSVVGGSPLHF

J: TRBJ1-5
size: NA
V: TRBV30
D: NA
DNA: TGTGCCTGGAGTACCCAGCAAAATCAGCCCCAGCATTTT
CDR3: CAWSTQQNQPQHF

J: TRBJ2-7
size: NA
V: TRBV7-2
D: TRBD2
DNA: TGTGCCAGCAGCTCCCTTAGCGGGGGGAGCTACGAGCAGTACTTC
CDR3: CASSSLSGGSYEQYF

J: TRBJ2-3
size: NA
V: TRBV7-9
D: TRBD1
DNA: TGTGCCAGCAGCTTCCGACAGGGACGGACAGATACGCAGTATTTT
CDR3: CASSFRQGRTDTQYF

J: TRBJ2-1
size: NA
V: TRBV5-1
D: NA
DNA: TGCGCCAGCAGCTTGGACCAGGAGATAGATGAGCAGTTCTTC
CDR3: CASSLDQEIDEQFF

J: TRBJ2-1
size: NA
V: TRBV9
D: TRBD2
DNA: TGTGCCAGCAGCGTAGCACTAGCGGGAGGCCATGAGCAGTTCTTC
CDR3: CASSVALAGGHEQFF

J: TRBJ1-3
size: NA
V: TRBV5-1
D: NA
DNA: TGCGCCAGCAGCTTGGGTGGTAAGAGGGGCCTGCAACACTTCTCTGGAAACACCATATATTTT
CDR3: CASSLGGKRGLQHFSGNTIYF

J: TRBJ1-2
size: NA
V: TRBV5-4
D: TRBD1
DNA: TGTGCCAGCAGCGACGAGGGACAGGGCTTCAACTATGGCTACACCTTC
CDR3: CASSDEGQGFNYGYTF

J: TRBJ2-2
size: NA
V: TRBV29-1
D: NA
DNA: TGCAGCGTTGTCGGCCAGGTTGACACCGGGGAGCTGTTTTTT
CDR3: CSVVGQVDTGELFF

J: TRBJ1-2
size: NA
V: TRBV6-5
D: TRBD1
DNA: TGTGCCAGTAAACCGGGACAGGGGTTCGGCTACACCTTC
CDR3: CASKPGQGFGYTF

J: TRBJ2-3
size: NA
V: TRBV2
D: TRBD1
DNA: TGTGCCAGCGGAAAGGACAGGTCGGGAGATACGCAGTATTTT
CDR3: CASGKDRSGDTQYF

J: TRBJ1-1
size: NA
V: TRBV19
D: NA
DNA: TGTGCCAGTAGTAGGGGCTACACTGAAGCTTTCTTT
CDR3: CASSRGYTEAFF

J: TRBJ1-2
size: NA
V: TRBV29-1
D: NA
DNA: TGCAGCGTTGAAGCGGCAGGGAACTATGGCTACACCTTC
CDR3: CSVEAAGNYGYTF

J: TRBJ1-4
size: few
V: TRBV11-2
D: NA
DNA: TGTGCCAGCAGCCGTTCGACAGAAAAACTGTTTTTT
CDR3: CASSRSTEKLFF

J: TRBJ2-2
size: NA
V: TRBV30
D: TRBD2
DNA: TGTGCCTGGAGGGGACTAGCGGGAAGGTACACCGGGGAGCTGTTTTTT
CDR3: CAWRGLAGRYTGELFF

J: TRBJ2-7
size: NA
V: TRBV12-5
D: TRBD2
DNA: TGTGCTAGTGGTTTTAGCGGGGGAGGCGAGCAGTACTTC
CDR3: CASGFSGGGEQYF

J: TRBJ1-1
size: NA
V: TRBV21-1
D: NA
DNA: TGTGCCAGCAGCAGAAAAAGGCAGACAGACGAAGCTTTCTTT
CDR3: CASSRKRQTDEAFF

J: TRBJ2-7
size: NA
V: TRBV5-4
D: NA
DNA: TGTGCCAGCAGCTTGATGTTCGGGGACGAGCAGTACTTC
CDR3: CASSLMFGDEQYF

J: TRBJ1-1
size: NA
V: TRBV9
D: TRBD1
DNA: TGTGCCAGCAGCCCCCACCGAGGGACAGGGAACACTGAAGCTTTCTTT
CDR3: CASSPHRGTGNTEAFF

J: TRBJ2-1
size: NA
V: TRBV15
D: TRBD2
DNA: TGTGCCACCAGCAGAGATCGTCTAGCGGGGGAGCAGTTCTTC
CDR3: CATSRDRLAGEQFF

J: TRBJ2-1
size: once
V: TRBV20-1
D: TRBD2
DNA: TGCAGTGGGGCCCTAGCGGGAGTAGGCAATGAGCAGTTCTTC
CDR3: CSGALAGVGNEQFF

J: TRBJ2-3
size: NA
V: TRBV7-2
D: NA
DNA: TGTGCCAGCAGCTTATTGAACGGTGGGAGCGATACGCAGTATTTT
CDR3: CASSLLNGGSDTQYF

J: TRBJ1-5
size: NA
V: TRBV30
D: NA
DNA: TGTGCCTGGAGAGTCCAGGGGAATAGCAATCAGCCCCAGCATTTT
CDR3: CAWRVQGNSNQPQHF

J: TRBJ2-5
size: NA
V: TRBV7-2
D: NA
DNA: TGTGCCAGCAGCTTAGGGGCCCCCCCGACCCAGTACTTC
CDR3: CASSLGAPPTQYF

J: TRBJ2-5
size: NA
V: TRBV20-1
D: NA
DNA: TGCAGTGCTAGAAGACGCTCCCAAGAGACCCAGTACTTC
CDR3: CSARRRSQETQYF

J: TRBJ2-7
size: NA
V: TRBV29-1
D: TRBD2
DNA: TGCAGCGTCGCCGGGACTAGCTCTCACGAGCAGTACTTC
CDR3: CSVAGTSSHEQYF

J: TRBJ2-5
size: NA
V: TRBV6-5
D: TRBD2
DNA: TGTGCCAGCAGTTCCCCGGGAGGGGGTTCGGGGTCGACCCAGTACTTC
CDR3: CASSSPGGGSGSTQYF

J: TRBJ2-3
size: NA
V: TRBV28
D: NA
DNA: TGTGCCAGCAGTAACCAAGGGGAAGATACGCAGTATTTT
CDR3: CASSNQGEDTQYF

J: TRBJ2-1
size: NA
V: TRBV3-1
D: NA
DNA: TGTGCCAGCAGCCAGCTAGGCAATGAGCAGTTCTTC
CDR3: CASSQLGNEQFF

J: TRBJ2-5
size: NA
V: TRBV12-3/TRBV12-4
D: NA
DNA: TGTGCCAGCAGTTTAGTCCAGGGGCGAGAGACCCAGTACTTC
CDR3: CASSLVQGRETQYF

J: TRBJ2-3
size: NA
V: TRBV20-1
D: NA
DNA: TGCAGTTCTCCTTGGGGGGCGATGGGGCGAGATACGCAGTATTTT
CDR3: CSSPWGAMGRDTQYF

J: TRBJ2-3
size: NA
V: TRBV12-3/TRBV12-4
D: TRBD2
DNA: TGTGCCAGCGGGAGGGCCAAGACAGATACGCAGTATTTT
CDR3: CASGRAKTDTQYF

J: TRBJ2-3
size: NA
V: TRBV12-3/TRBV12-4
D: TRBD2
DNA: TGTGCCAGCAGTTTATGGGGACTAGCGGGAGCGATGGATACGCAGTATTTT
CDR3: CASSLWGLAGAMDTQYF

J: TRBJ1-4
size: NA
V: TRBV20-1
D: TRBD1
DNA: TGCAGTGCTAAACAGGGGGCTGCTAATGAAAAACTGTTTTTT
CDR3: CSAKQGAANEKLFF

J: TRBJ2-7
size: NA
V: TRBV15
D: NA
DNA: TGTGCCACCAGCAGAGATTTCCCGTTCTCCTACGAGCAGTACTTC
CDR3: CATSRDFPFSYEQYF

J: TRBJ2-5
size: NA
V: TRBV5-1
D: NA
DNA: TGCGCCAGCAGCTGGGACCAACAGGGTCTCAAGACCCAGTACTTC
CDR3: CASSWDQQGLKTQYF

J: TRBJ2-7
size: NA
V: TRBV30
D: TRBD2
DNA: TGTGCCTGGAGTGGGGGACCGGGACTAGCGGGGGAGCAGTACTTC
CDR3: CAWSGGPGLAGEQYF

J: TRBJ2-7
size: NA
V: TRBV18
D: NA
DNA: TGTGCCAGCTCCCCTAGAGGAAGGGTCCAAGCCTACGAGCAGTACTTC
CDR3: CASSPRGRVQAYEQYF

J: TRBJ2-6
size: NA
V: TRBV20-1
D: NA
DNA: TGCAGTGCTCAGACAAAGACTCACTCTGGGGCCAACGTCCTGACTTTC
CDR3: CSAQTKTHSGANVLTF

J: TRBJ1-2
size: NA
V: TRBV7-2
D: TRBD1
DNA: TGTGCCAGCAGCCAGGACAGGGATGGTGGCTACACCTTC
CDR3: CASSQDRDGGYTF

J: TRBJ1-5
size: NA
V: TRBV6-6
D: NA
DNA: TGTGCCAGCAGCCCCGCCGGGGTGCCCCAGCATTTT
CDR3: CASSPAGVPQHF

J: TRBJ2-3
size: NA
V: TRBV20-1
D: NA
DNA: TGCAGTGCTGGCGGGGTCTACGATACGCAGTATTTT
CDR3: CSAGGVYDTQYF

J: TRBJ2-7
size: NA
V: TRBV4-3
D: NA
DNA: TGCGCCAGCAGCCAATTCCAATCAGGGACACAGAGCTCCTACGAGCAGTACTTC
CDR3: CASSQFQSGTQSSYEQYF

J: TRBJ2-6
size: NA
V: TRBV12-3/TRBV12-4
D: NA
DNA: TGTGCCAGCACAATCAGGGGCTCTGGGGCCAACGTCCTGACTTTC
CDR3: CASTIRGSGANVLTF

J: TRBJ1-2
size: NA
V: TRBV11-2
D: TRBD1
DNA: TGTGCCAGCAGCCCGGGACAGGGATGGGGCTACACCTTC
CDR3: CASSPGQGWGYTF

J: TRBJ1-5
size: NA
V: TRBV20-1
D: NA
DNA: TGCAGTGCTAGCGCGGGGACAAATCAGCCCCAGCATTTT
CDR3: CSASAGTNQPQHF

J: TRBJ1-2
size: NA
V: TRBV25-1
D: NA
DNA: TGTGCCAGCAGTGAACCGGCAGGTGGCTACACCTTC
CDR3: CASSEPAGGYTF

J: TRBJ2-7
size: NA
V: TRBV29-1
D: NA
DNA: TGCAGCGCTTCAGTATCCAACGAGCAGTACTTC
CDR3: CSASVSNEQYF